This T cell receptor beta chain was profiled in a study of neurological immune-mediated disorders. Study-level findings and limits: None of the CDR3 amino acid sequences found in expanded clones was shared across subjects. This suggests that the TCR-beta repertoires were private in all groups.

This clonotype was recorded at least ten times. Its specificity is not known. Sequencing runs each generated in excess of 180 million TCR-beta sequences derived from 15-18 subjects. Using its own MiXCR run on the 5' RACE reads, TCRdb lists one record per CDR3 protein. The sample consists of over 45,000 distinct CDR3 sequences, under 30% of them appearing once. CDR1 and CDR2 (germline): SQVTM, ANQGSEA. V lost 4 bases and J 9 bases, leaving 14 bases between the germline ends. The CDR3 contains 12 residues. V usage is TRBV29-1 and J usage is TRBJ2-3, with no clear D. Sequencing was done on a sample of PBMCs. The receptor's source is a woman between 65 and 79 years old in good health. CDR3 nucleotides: TGCAGCGTTGGAGACGGCATGGGCACGCAGTATTTT. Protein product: CSVGDGMGTQYF.